The present T cell receptor beta chain was sequenced within a study of vaccination effects on CD4 cells after COVID-19. V shed 4 bases and J shed 4 bases, with 8 bases lying between them. Germline V gene sequence: CDR1 SGHTA, CDR2 FQGNSA. The CDR3 contains 13 residues. About this clone: Its antigen is not identified.

ViraFEST expansion of antigen-specific CD4+ T cells with viral peptide pools preceded sequencing. Following culture for about 11 days, CD4+ T cells were isolated. Vaccine recipients lacked prior SARS-CoV-2 infection and had negative nucleocapsid antibodies. It was on days 3 and 7 that half the medium was replaced with IL-2 medium. The method was immunoSEQ multiplex PCR; TCRdb's version includes in-frame clones alone and lacks a portion of them. The table includes tens of thousands of clones, nearly 80% detected once. This TCR came from a human donor who received a COVID-19 vaccine. The sequencing used CD4+ T cells from PBMCs cultured with HCoV-OC43 spike peptides, collected before COVID-19 vaccination. The subset: HCoV-OC43 spike overlapping peptide pool stimulation. This chain joins TRBV7-2 and TRBJ1-3; no clear D gene. As DNA, the CDR3 is TGTGCCAGCAGCTCCCGACGGGGAAACACCATATATTTT. Translating it yields CASSSRRGNTIYF.